The clone carrying this T cell receptor beta chain was picked up a small number of times. The antigen remains undetermined. The data were taken from a study of CD8 T cells in ankylosing spondylitis. Study results and limitations: What seemed typical of ankylosing spondylitis blood was a TCR beta motif built from about eight highly homologous variants.

In TCRdb, the 5' RACE reads were re-called with MiXCR into one record per CDR3 protein. The sample holds 130,000 or so distinct CDR3 sequences; 17% are singletons and the top ten take about 30%. Germline V gives CDR1 SGHAT, CDR2 FQNNGV. The trim removed 3 bases at V and 8 bases at J, leaving 18 bases unmatched. This CDR3 is built from 18 residues. V and J are TRBV11-2 and TRBJ1-4; 7 bases are a match to TRBD1. The receptor's source is a male donor with ankylosing spondylitis. Sequencing was done on a sample of blood, either unsorted or a sorted T cell fraction (not recorded which). DNA of the CDR3: TGTGCCAGCAGCTTGCTCCCCGGGCCCCGAGACAGGGACGAAAAACTGTTTTTT. Protein product: CASSLLPGPRDRDEKLFF.